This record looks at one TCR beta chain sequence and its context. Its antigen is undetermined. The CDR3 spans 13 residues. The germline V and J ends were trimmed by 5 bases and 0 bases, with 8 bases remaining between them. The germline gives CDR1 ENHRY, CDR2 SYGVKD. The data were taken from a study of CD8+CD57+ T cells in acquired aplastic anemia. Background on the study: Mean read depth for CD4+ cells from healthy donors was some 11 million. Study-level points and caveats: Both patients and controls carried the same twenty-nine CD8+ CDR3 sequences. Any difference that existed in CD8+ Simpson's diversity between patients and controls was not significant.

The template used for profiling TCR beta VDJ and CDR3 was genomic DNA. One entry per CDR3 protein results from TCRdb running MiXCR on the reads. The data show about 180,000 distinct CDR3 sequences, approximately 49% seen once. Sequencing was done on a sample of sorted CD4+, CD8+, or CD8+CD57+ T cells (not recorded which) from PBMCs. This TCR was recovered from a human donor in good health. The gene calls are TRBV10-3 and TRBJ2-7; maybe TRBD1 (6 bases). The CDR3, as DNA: TGTGCCATCAGTTCAGGGGACTCCTACGAGCAGTACTTC. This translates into CAISSGDSYEQYF.